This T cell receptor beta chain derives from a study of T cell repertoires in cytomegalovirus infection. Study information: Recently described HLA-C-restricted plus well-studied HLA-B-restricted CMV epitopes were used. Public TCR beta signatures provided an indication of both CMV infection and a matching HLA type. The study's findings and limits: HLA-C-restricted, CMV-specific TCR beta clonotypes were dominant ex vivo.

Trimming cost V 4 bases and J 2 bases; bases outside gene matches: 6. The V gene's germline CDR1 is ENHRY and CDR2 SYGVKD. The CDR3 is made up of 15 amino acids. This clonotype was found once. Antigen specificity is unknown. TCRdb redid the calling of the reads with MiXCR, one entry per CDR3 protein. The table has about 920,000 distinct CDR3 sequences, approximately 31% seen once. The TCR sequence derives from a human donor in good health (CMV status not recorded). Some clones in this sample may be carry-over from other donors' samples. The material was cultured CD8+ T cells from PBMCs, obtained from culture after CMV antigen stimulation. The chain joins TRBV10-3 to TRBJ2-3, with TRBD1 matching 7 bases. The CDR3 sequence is CAISGQTGNTDTQYF. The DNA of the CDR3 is TGTGCCATCAGTGGGCAGACAGGGAACACAGATACGCAGTATTTT.